This TCR beta chain derives from a study of response to subunit inactivated influenza vaccine. Study results and limitations: Each seasonal flu vaccination may recruit only limited new T cells, authors suggested.

TCRdb fed the RT-PCR reads into MiXCR, producing one record per CDR3 protein. The data show more than 550,000 distinct CDR3 sequences, 12% seen once. This clonotype was seen repeatedly, ten times or more. Its matching antigen is unknown. The CDR3 consists of 12 residues. Germline V lookup: CDR1 DFQATT, CDR2 SNEGSKA (reference sequence). V was trimmed by 6 bases and J by 0 bases, leaving 8 bases between them. The sequencing here drew on PBMCs from blood, taken on the day of vaccination. V usage is TRBV20-1 and J usage is TRBJ1-2; no definite D call. The sequence was obtained from a man in his fifties who received an inactivated influenza vaccine. Written as DNA, the CDR3 is TGCAGTGCAATCAGTGCTAACTATGGCTACACCTTC. This gives the protein CSAISANYGYTF.